The 7 T cell receptor beta chains presented below share a single source sample, sequenced in a study of shared clonotypes between healthy human individuals (dated by TCRdb to the early 2020s). The library was made by the immunoSEQ multiplex PCR assay. Drawn from immuneACCESS, this table holds only the in-frame rearrangements with V and J called that TCRdb kept. Clones are partly lost; checked studies trace under half to an unresolved V gene and leave the rest unexplained. This sample is represented by about 2.2 million clones; more than 85% of them were singletons. Together, the top ten hold around 1.7% of the sample. For the CD8 naive samples, CD45RO-negative cells were positively selected for CCR7, yielding a CD45RA+CCR7+ population from which TemRA cells were excluded. Material for sequencing was naive CD8+ T cells from PBMCs. The sample's cell subset or site label, decoded: CD45RA+CCR7+. Source of these receptors: a man younger than 35 in good health. Some clones in this sample may be carry-over from other donors' samples.

The chain links TRBV7-9 to TRBJ2-5; perhaps TRBD2 as D (5 bases). Germline CDR1 reads SEHNR; CDR2 reads FQNEAQ (reference sequence). V lost 1 base and J lost 4, with 7 bases in between. The CDR3 contains 13 residues. The CDR3 loop reads CASSLESGETQYF. In DNA form, the CDR3 reads TGTGCCAGCAGCTTAGAGAGCGGAGAGACCCAGTACTTC.

The count of this clone is one. The rearrangement uses TRBV5-4 and TRBJ1-2; 8 nucleotides line up with TRBD1. Germline CDR1 is SGHNT and CDR2 is YYREEE (reference sequence). CDR3 length: 12 residues. Trimming took 6 bases from V and 7 from J; bases not matched to a gene: 5. The CDR3, as DNA: TGTGCCAGCAACCAGGGGGCGGGTGGCTACACCTTC. This gives the protein CASNQGAGGYTF.

CDR3 residues: CASSRQFDYEQYF. CDR3 bases: TGCGCCAGCAGCCGACAGTTTGACTACGAGCAGTACTTC. This rearrangement joins TRBV4-1 to TRBJ2-5; weak D call: TRBD1 (5 bases). The J call may be incorrect, as the DNA end agrees better with TRBJ2-7. The germline V gene encodes CDR1 MGHRA and CDR2 YSYEKL. The CDR3 covers 13 residues.

This clone appeared a single time. CDR3 nucleotides: TGTGCCAGTAGTACATGGACAGCCGTCCAAAACATTCAGTACTTC. It is translated as CASSTWTAVQNIQYF. The V and J genes are TRBV19 and TRBJ2-4; D might be TRBD1 (6 bases). Germline V gene sequence: CDR1 LNHDA, CDR2 SQIVND (reference sequence). V was cut by 4 bases and J by 5 bases, with 15 bases left in between. CDR3 size: 15 residues.

This CDR3 reads CASSDSGGELNEQFF. In nucleotides, the CDR3 is TGTGCCAGCAGTGACTCGGGAGGCGAGCTCAATGAGCAGTTCTTC. This sequence joins TRBV6-4 and TRBJ2-1; maybe TRBD2 (6 bases). CDR1 and CDR2 from the germline V gene are MRHNA and SNTAGT. The ends were cut back, 0 bases at V and 6 bases at J, with 12 bases in the middle. There are 15 residues in the CDR3.

The chain links TRBV5-1 to TRBJ2-1; weak D call: TRBD2 (5 bases). The CDR3 loop spans 16 amino acids. Trimming shortened V by 4 bases and J by 3 bases, and 17 bases separated the two germline ends. The germline V gene has CDR1 SGHRS and CDR2 YFSETQ. CDR3 nucleotides: TGCGCCAGCAGCCAGAATATACAGAGGGTCTACAATGAGCAGTTCTTC. Translating it yields CASSQNIQRVYNEQFF.

This chain uses TRBV10-3 with TRBJ2-3, with unresolved D. The V gene's germline CDR1 is ENHRY and CDR2 SYGVKD. This CDR3 is 15 amino acids long. Trimming took 0 bases from V and 0 from J, leaving 7 bases between them. The CDR3: CAISESIPSTDTQYF. CDR3 coding DNA: TGTGCCATCAGTGAGTCCATCCCTAGCACAGATACGCAGTATTTT.